The 5 T cell receptor beta chains below were found in one sample sequenced in a study of CD8 T cells in ankylosing spondylitis. Study findings and constraints: The study identified a TCR beta motif of roughly eight highly homologous variants that appeared characteristic of ankylosing spondylitis blood.

These receptors are not linked to any known antigen. TCRdb re-called the 5' RACE reads with MiXCR, one entry per CDR3 protein. The top ten hold just over 14% of the sample, which has some 330,000 distinct CDR3 sequences, 8% seen once. Material for sequencing was blood, either unsorted or a sorted T cell fraction (not recorded which). The receptors were sampled from a male donor with ankylosing spondylitis.

This clonotype was seen just once. The chain joins TRBV7-3 to TRBJ1-2, with TRBD1 matching 7 bases. CDR3 length: 13 residues. The germline gives CDR1 SGHTA, CDR2 FQGTGA. V lost 4 bases, J lost 8 bases, and 7 bases stayed unmatched. The CDR3 DNA reads as TGTGCCAGCAGCTCATCGACAGGGTACGGCTACACCTTC. Translation gives CASSSSTGYGYTF.

This clonotype showed up many times. The chain employs TRBV29-1 and TRBJ2-7, with TRBD1 as a possible D gene (9 bases). This CDR3 region has 17 residues. Trimming left V 0 bases short and J 2 bases short, with 20 bases between. Per the germline V gene, CDR1 is SQVTM and CDR2 is ANQGSEA. Here the CDR3 reads CSVEDRGGQGSPYEQYF. The CDR3 nucleotides read TGCAGCGTTGAAGATCGGGGGGGACAGGGCAGCCCCTACGAGCAGTACTTC.

The gene calls are TRBV2 and TRBJ2-3; TRBD1 matches at 8 bases. CDR3 length equals 13 residues. Unmatched junction bases numbered 4, after V lost 7 bases and J lost 4 bases. Germline V gene data show CDR1 as SNHLY and CDR2 as FYNNEI. CDR3 amino acids: CASNGQGPDTQYF. CDR3 bases: TGTGCCAGCAACGGACAGGGTCCAGATACGCAGTATTTT. The full variable domain, completed using reference TRBV2 and TRBJ2-3, is EPEVTQTPSHQVTQMGQEVILRCVPISNHLYFYWYRQILGQKVEFLVSFYNNEISEKSEIFDDQFSVERPDGSNFTLKIRSTKLEDSAMYFCASNGQGPDTQYFGPGTRLTVL.

This clonotype was seen at least ten times. The V gene is TRBV10-3, the J gene TRBJ2-1, with 9 bases lining up with TRBD2. CDR3 length equals 16 residues. V shed 7 bases and J 3 bases; nucleotides not matched to a gene: 10. Germline V gene lookup returns CDR1 ENHRY and CDR2 SYGVKD. The CDR3 region has the DNA TGTGCCATCATGGCGGAGGGACTAGCAGGCTACAATGAGCAGTTCTTC. As protein: CAIMAEGLAGYNEQFF.

This clonotype has only a few counts. The V gene is TRBV28, the J gene TRBJ1-3, with D unclear. The germline CDR1 and CDR2 sequences are MDHEN and SYDVKM. V gave up 10 bases and J gave up 0 bases, with 10 bases separating them. The CDR3 has 13 residues. The CDR3, as DNA: TGTGCCACCATCACTACCTCTGGAAACACCATATATTTT. Protein sequence: CATITTSGNTIYF.